This T cell receptor (beta chain) emerged from a study of Graves' ophthalmopathy and Graves' hyperthyroidism. Ineligible for inclusion were patients with other autoimmune diseases, uncontrolled infections, pregnancy or lactation. The V gene lost 9 bases and the J gene lost 4 bases, with 18 bases spanning the gap. Germline CDR1 SNHLY, CDR2 FYNNEI. The CDR3 is 14 amino acids. Findings and caveats of the study: Clonotypes were expanded in thyroid at above 0.001 frequency, and most also appeared in blood. Researchers report that a 13-signature model separated ophthalmopathy from stable hyperthyroidism, posting 87.88% sensitivity and about 80% specificity.

The TCR beta CDR3 regions underwent amplification from RNA transcripts. Investigators did first-round RT-PCR with HTBI primers, then second-round multiplex PCR. TCRdb re-derived calls from the multiplex PCR reads in MiXCR, one entry per CDR3 protein. The sample consists of almost 750,000 distinct CDR3 sequences, roughly 40% of them appearing once. For this clonotype: Its antigen is as yet unknown.

The sequencing input was peripheral blood. This chain uses TRBV2 with TRBJ2-5; D possibly corresponds to TRBD1 (6 bases). The sequence was collected from an adult man with Graves' ophthalmopathy. This CDR3 is CARAQGPTRETQYF. The CDR3 bases are TGTGCCAGGGCACAGGGTCCCACAAGAGAGACCCAGTACTTC.